This T cell receptor beta chain originates from a study of shared T cell receptors in the human thymus. V lost 2 bases and J lost 10, with 15 bases in between. This CDR3 contains 14 residues. Per the germline V gene, CDR1 is MNHNS and CDR2 is SASEGT. Using immunoSEQ multiplex PCR, the repertoire was profiled, and TCRdb retains in-frame clones only, with some absent. The profile covers hundreds of thousands of clones, with roughly 94% appearing a single time and around 0.019% taken by the ten largest. The chain couples TRBV6-1 to TRBJ2-1; D is possibly TRBD2 (5 bases). The source material was thymocytes. The receptor was derived from a human donor. The CDR3 coding sequence is TGTGCCAGCAGTGAAACCGGGCACTCGGGGGAGCAGTTCTTC. Translated: CASSETGHSGEQFF.